This entry is about one TCR beta chain. Its antigen is currently unknown. These data originate in a study of persistence of HIV-infected CD4 T cells. Study-wide context: Blood samples, up to 180 mL, came from multiple time points, except a couple of leukapheresis donors sampled once.

The immunoSEQ assay was version 4, run in survey mode. Measured with immunoSEQ multiplex PCR; TCRdb has only the in-frame clones, and not every one. The profile covers some 50,000 clones, with more than 80% appearing a single time and 2.5% to 4% taken by the ten largest. Germline CDR1 reads MGHRA; CDR2 reads YSYEKL. Trimming removed 4 bases from V and 16 bases from J, with 17 bases in between. The CDR3 length is 12 residues. Anti-CD3/anti-CD28 beads served as a nonspecific positive control stimulus. Responding CD4+ T cells were sorted by upregulation of both CD40 ligand and CD69. The TCR originated in an adult woman with HIV who was CMV-seropositive. The rearrangement links TRBV4-1 to TRBJ1-5, with D unresolved. This specimen consisted of CD4+ T cells sorted from PBMCs after roughly 17-hour stimulation, obtained from a patient who received antiretroviral therapy. CDR3 amino acids: CASSPPTAAPHF. In DNA, the CDR3 is TGCGCCAGCAGCCCACCCACGGCGGCCCCTCATTTT.